This T cell receptor beta chain came from a study of T cells in Graves' hyperthyroidism and ophthalmopathy (dated by TCRdb to the late 2010s). About the full investigation: Peripheral blood was collected at initial diagnosis, before any treatment. To identify TCR V-J signatures that set the groups apart, the researchers used a discovery cohort of roughly 100 patients, made up of 40 to 45 with Graves' ophthalmopathy and 57 with stable Graves' hyperthyroidism. Prospective prediction of ophthalmopathy was tested in an independent validation cohort of 18 to 20 hyperthyroidism patients and 15 to 17 patients who later progressed to ophthalmopathy. The 100 or so discovery patients were randomly split 7:3 into training and test sets. Thyroid tissue and blood T-cell repertoires from six Graves' hyperthyroidism patients were also compared in the study. After sampling, hyperthyroidism patients received methimazole starting at 30 mg daily, and ophthalmopathy patients received high-dose intravenous methylprednisolone. The paper describes TCR Vbeta CDR3 sequencing of about 140 peripheral blood samples, made up of fewer than 50 ophthalmopathy patients, some 76 hyperthyroidism patients and 17 progressor patients.

Stable Graves' hyperthyroidism was defined as no progression to ophthalmopathy during 18 months of follow-up. The hyperthyroidism patients were between 18 and 65 years old and newly diagnosed, with a disease duration of less than 2 months. The study excluded patients with uncontrolled infections, other autoimmune diseases, pregnancy or lactation. Diagnoses relied on clinical symptoms, serum thyroxine and TRAb, thyroid ultrasound and orbital computed tomography. PBMCs were separated from roughly 10 ml of fresh peripheral blood using Ficoll-Paque density gradient centrifugation. Total RNA was extracted with Trizol reagent, and quality was checked on an Agilent 2100 Bioanalyzer. From the cysteine up to the phenylalanine, the CDR3 has a length of 14 residues. Only the CDR3 DNA stays, 42 bases, in frame from base 1. Trimming costs V 5 bases and J 9 bases, and their ends lie 17 bases apart. Reading the germline V gene gives CDR1 MNHNS and CDR2 SASEGT.

As concerns this clonotype: It has no known antigen specificity. Per-nucleotide qualities are absent, and no much larger clonotype sits a single base away.

TCR beta CDR3 regions were amplified from RNA transcripts. The first round of RT-PCR for the TCR CDR3 was performed with the HTBI primer set and the Qiagen OneStep RT-PCR kit. Libraries were constructed in a second round of multiplex PCR, after which size selection and purification were carried out. Paired-end sequencing of the libraries was performed with 100 bp reads on an Illumina HiSeq2000. The authors' pipeline ran thus. SOAPnuke was used to process the raw data, removing reads that contained adapters or uncalled bases, had a mean Phred below 15, or lacked an exact match to the constant primer or identifier. High-quality paired reads were merged with COPE v1.2.5, and unique nucleotide sequences were defined as clonotypes. MiTCR v1.1 was used to align clonotypes to the IMGT TRBV, TRBD and TRBJ reference segments. The analysis was restricted to V-J combinations with a frequency above 0.0001, which together covered 99.2% of the repertoires. The TCS score was defined as the ratio of F50 (clonal expansion) to E x V (chaos), calculated using BLOSUM62-based TCRdist between CDR3 peptides within each V-J. Welch's t-statistics and random forest reduced roughly 530 V-J features to some 14, which were used in a naive Bayes classifier (R e1071). TCRdb reprocessing: public reads trimmed at Q25 with fastp, clones called with MiXCR, in-frame beta chains kept. Here each entry gathers all rows of one CDR3 protein and keeps the most common genes and DNA. The V and J calls reflect TCRdb's pipeline rather than the authors' work. The sample table records some 500,000 distinct CDR3 sequences; 13% to 15% of these occur just once. Around 17% of the sample belongs to the ten largest clones.

Paper-wide results and their limitations: A model built on a 13 V-J signature distinguished ophthalmopathy from stable hyperthyroidism, reaching about 88% sensitivity and under 84% specificity in cross-validation and 80%/75% in testing. No statistical method was used to set the sample size in advance, and investigators knew the group allocation. During validation, the model predicted progression to ophthalmopathy a median of approximately 7 months ahead of onset, with almost 71% sensitivity and around 73% specificity. Most expanded thyroid clonotypes (frequency above 0.001) were also found in blood, which suggests that blood repertoires may mirror thyroid immune responses.

The chain is assembled from TRBV6-1 and TRBJ2-1, with the D assignment possibly TRBD1 or TRBD2, given 6 matching bases for each. This clonotype was sampled from a woman between 18 and 29 years old with Graves' hyperthyroidism. What was sequenced was blood. The bases are TGTGCCAGCAGTTCCGGGACTGGGGGCACTGAGCAGTTCTTC. The resulting protein is CASSSGTGGTEQFF.